The 25 T cell receptor beta chains given below trace back to one sample, sequenced in a study of T cell responses to AZD1222 COVID-19 vaccine. This table comes from immunoSEQ multiplex PCR, and its TCRdb copy is limited to in-frame clones, with some not included. The table includes about 100,000 clones, around nine tenths detected once. This specimen was peripheral blood, taken on day 0 of AZD1222 vaccination. Receptors were obtained from an adult in good health.

The chain couples TRBV18 to TRBJ2-7; TRBD1 matches 10 bases. Looked up from germline, CDR1 is KGHSH and CDR2 is LQKENI. This CDR3 has 17 residues. With V trimmed by 3 bases and J by 1 base, 9 bases remained unmatched. Here the CDR3 DNA reads TGTGCCAGCTCACCGGGGCCGGGACAGGGGACGTCCTACGAGCAGTACTTC. It is translated as CASSPGPGQGTSYEQYF.

The chain joins TRBV3-1 (or the pseudogene TRBV3-2) to TRBJ2-1; no firm D call. V was cut by 4 bases and J by 3 bases, with 10 bases left in between. The germline gives CDR1 LGHDT, CDR2 YNNKEL (reference sequence). The CDR3 runs to 14 residues. CDR3 region: CASSPGRVYNEQFF. CDR3 bases: TGTGCCAGCAGCCCCGGCCGCGTCTACAATGAGCAGTTCTTC.

The chain employs TRBV21-1 and TRBJ1-1; TRBD1, the D gene given by the table, was not confirmed from the DNA. TRBV21-1 is listed as a pseudogene. The CDR3 contains 18 residues. The CDR3 sequence: CASSKVPLPGVKNTEAFF. The CDR3 coding sequence is TGTGCCAGCAGCAAAGTACCCCTCCCAGGGGTCAAGAACACTGAAGCTTTCTTT.

This sequence joins TRBV27 and TRBJ1-2, with D unclear. V lost 2 bases and J lost 8, with 15 bases in between. Looked up from germline, CDR1 is MNHEY and CDR2 is SMNVEV (reference sequence). The CDR3 runs 14 residues. CDR3 sequence reads: CASSLVRDSRGYTF. The CDR3 nucleotides read TGTGCCAGCAGTTTAGTAAGAGATTCGAGGGGCTACACCTTC.

The chain is built from TRBV30 and TRBJ1-1; 10 bases line up with TRBD1. Germline values: CDR1 GTSNPN, CDR2 SVGIG (reference sequence). CDR3 length: 14 residues. Unmatched junction bases numbered 4, after V lost 2 bases and J lost 4 bases. The CDR3 is CAWSRGQGPTEAFF. The CDR3 bases are TGTGCCTGGAGTAGGGGACAGGGGCCCACTGAAGCTTTCTTT.

V gene TRBV27 combines with J gene TRBJ1-5; the D is unclear. V dropped 2 bases and J dropped 4 bases, with 9 bases sitting between them. The germline gives CDR1 MNHEY, CDR2 SMNVEV (reference sequence). The CDR3 totals 14 residues. In nucleotides, the CDR3 is TGTGCCAGCAGTTTACGCGAAGGGAATCAGCCCCAGCATTTT. This codes for CASSLREGNQPQHF.

This rearrangement joins TRBV5-1 to TRBJ1-1; D is ambiguous. The CDR3 has 13 residues. From germline, CDR1 is SGHRS and CDR2 YFSETQ. Trimming cost V 0 bases and J 5 bases, with 8 bases left between them. The CDR3 protein is CASSLATATEAFF. DNA of the CDR3: TGCGCCAGCAGCTTGGCCACGGCGACTGAAGCTTTCTTT.

The V and J genes are TRBV19 and TRBJ1-5; D is undetermined. In germline, CDR1 is LNHDA, CDR2 SQIVND (reference sequence). Between the trimmed V and J ends, which lost 8 bases and 0 bases, there was a span of 14 bases. The CDR3 contains 15 residues. The CDR3 bases are TGTGCCAGTGTCGGGCAACCGTATAGCAATCAGCCCCAGCATTTT. Amino acids: CASVGQPYSNQPQHF.

The rearrangement links TRBV29-1 to TRBJ1-1; D is possibly TRBD1 (5 bases). V gave up 3 bases and J gave up 4 bases, with 9 bases separating them. Germline loops: CDR1 SQVTM, CDR2 ANQGSEA. The CDR3 has 12 residues. For the CDR3, the DNA is TGCAGCGTTGACGGGGGAGGCACTGAAGCTTTCTTT. Protein product: CSVDGGGTEAFF.

V and J are TRBV19 and TRBJ1-1; D is unresolved. Germline V gene sequence: CDR1 LNHDA, CDR2 SQIVND (reference sequence). The CDR3 is 13 residues long. V shed 5 bases and J shed 1 base, with 8 bases lying between them. The CDR3 coding sequence is TGTGCCAGTAGTGCACAGCGGAACACTGAAGCTTTCTTT. Amino acid sequence: CASSAQRNTEAFF.

This clone was recorded only once. The chain employs TRBV6-5 and TRBJ2-7; D may be TRBD2 (7 bases). The germline gives CDR1 MNHEY, CDR2 SVGAGI. Trimming removed 6 bases at V and 2 bases at J, with 17 bases between. The CDR3 runs to 15 residues. CDR3 in DNA: TGTGCCAGCAGCCCCGAGGGGGGGGCGACCTACGAGCAGTACTTC. Translating gives CASSPEGGATYEQYF.

The chain employs TRBV5-1 and TRBJ1-1; TRBD1 is a possible D gene (5 bases). The CDR3 length is 15 residues. Trimming shortened V by 0 bases and J by 3 bases, and 12 bases separated the two germline ends. CDR1 SGHRS and CDR2 YFSETQ come from the germline V gene. The CDR3 DNA sequence: TGCGCCAGCAGCTTGGCGGATATGGGGGACACTGAAGCTTTCTTT. It is translated as CASSLADMGDTEAFF. Full variable domain (missing parts from reference TRBV5-1 and TRBJ1-1): KAGVTQTPRYLIKTRGQQVTLSCSPISGHRSVSWYQQTPGQGLQFLFEYFSETQRNKGNFPGRFSGRQFSNSRSEMNVSTLELGDSALYLCASSLADMGDTEAFFGQGTRLTVV.

V usage is TRBV6-6 and J usage is TRBJ1-4; D might be TRBD1 (6 bases). The germline CDR1 and CDR2 sequences are MNHNY and SVGAGI (reference sequence). Deletions cut 10 bases from V and 1 base from J, with 16 bases between. The CDR3 loop spans 15 amino acids. The chain's CDR3 is CANRPQGQTNEKLFF. The CDR3 nucleotides are TGTGCCAACAGACCCCAGGGGCAAACTAATGAAAAACTGTTTTTT.

The chain combines TRBV9 with TRBJ1-5; possibly TRBD1 for D (6 bases). The CDR3 consists of 13 residues. The V gene lost 3 bases and the J gene lost 4 bases, with 8 bases spanning the gap. The germline gives CDR1 SGDLS, CDR2 YYNGEE. CDR3 DNA sequence: TGTGCCAGCAGCGGGGGGCAAAATCAGCCCCAGCATTTT. Protein sequence: CASSGGQNQPQHF.

In its sample, this clone was seen a few times. The J gene is TRBJ1-1, the V gene TRBV12-3 or TRBV12-4, with unresolved D. The CDR3 covers 13 residues. The ends were cut back, 5 bases at V and 0 bases at J, with 7 bases in the middle. The CDR3 spells CASSQILNTEAFF. The CDR3 nucleotides are TGTGCCAGCAGTCAGATACTGAACACTGAAGCTTTCTTT.

The chain has TRBV7-2 and TRBJ1-5; 11 nucleotides match TRBD1. Germline V gene sequence: CDR1 SGHTA, CDR2 FQGNSA. J gave up 7 bases and V 5 bases, and 4 bases lay outside the gene matches. CDR3 size: 14 residues. In nucleotides, the CDR3 is TGTGCCAGCAGCCCCGGGACAGGGGGGCAGCCCCAGCATTTT. It specifies CASSPGTGGQPQHF.

V and J are TRBV3-1 (or the pseudogene TRBV3-2) and TRBJ2-1; 8 bases align to TRBD2. Trimming cost V 2 bases and J 8 bases; bases outside gene matches: 5. CDR3 size: 14 residues. The germline V gene has CDR1 LGHDT and CDR2 YNNKEL (reference sequence). CDR3 loop: CASSQLAGRDEQFF. CDR3 bases: TGTGCCAGCAGCCAATTAGCGGGGAGAGATGAGCAGTTCTTC.

The rearrangement joins TRBV19 to TRBJ1-5; no firm D call. Germline V gene data show CDR1 as LNHDA and CDR2 as SQIVND (reference sequence). This CDR3 is 16 amino acids long. V shed 0 bases and J shed 4 bases, with 13 bases lying between them. CDR3 DNA sequence: TGTGCCAGTAGTATAGAGTCTTTAACAATTAATCAGCCCCAGCATTTT. The encoded protein is CASSIESLTINQPQHF.

The chain has TRBV7-3 and TRBJ1-1; no reliable D call. Germline V lookup: CDR1 SGHTA, CDR2 FQGTGA. Deletions cut 1 base from V and 6 bases from J, with 9 bases between. CDR3 length equals 13 residues. The CDR3 here is CASSLKGSSEAFF. The CDR3 DNA follows: TGTGCCAGCAGCTTAAAGGGCAGCTCTGAAGCTTTCTTT.

The chain has TRBV7-8 and TRBJ2-7; 7 bases match TRBD2. CDR3 length equals 15 residues. V shed 1 base and J 2 bases; nucleotides not matched to a gene: 5. CDR1 is SGHVS and CDR2 is FQNEAQ in the germline V gene. The CDR3 nucleotides are TGTGCCAGCAGCTTAGGGGGGGGACTAACCTACGAGCAGTACTTC. Amino acids: CASSLGGGLTYEQYF.

J is TRBJ2-1 and V is TRBV9; a possible D gene is TRBD2 (6 bases). The length of the CDR3 is 15 residues. The ends were cut back, 0 bases at V and 4 bases at J, with 11 bases in the middle. Germline V CDR1 and CDR2: SGDLS, YYNGEE. The CDR3 nucleotides read TGTGCCAGCAGCGTAGATAGCGGCGCTTACAATGAGCAGTTCTTC. Translated: CASSVDSGAYNEQFF.

This chain joins TRBV6-5 and TRBJ2-5; 8 bases agree with TRBD2. The V gene end was trimmed by 6 bases and the J gene end by 2 bases; junction bases not matched to a gene: 5. The V gene's germline CDR1 is MNHEY and CDR2 SVGAGI. This CDR3 contains 14 residues. Here the CDR3 reads CASRTTSGQETQYF. The CDR3 region has the DNA TGTGCCAGCAGAACCACTAGCGGTCAAGAGACCCAGTACTTC.

The chain uses TRBV15 and TRBJ1-1; 7 bases map to TRBD1. V lost 3 bases, J lost 3 bases, and 13 bases stayed unmatched. Germline V gene lookup returns CDR1 LNHNV and CDR2 YYDKDF (reference sequence). The CDR3 totals 17 residues. CDR3 coding DNA: TGTGCCACCAGCAGCATACCGAGGGGGCTGAGGTACACTGAAGCTTTCTTT. Translation: CATSSIPRGLRYTEAFF.

This chain connects TRBV21-1 to TRBJ1-5. TRBV21-1 is designated a pseudogene. The CDR3 has 17 amino acids. The CDR3 bases are TGTGCCAGCAACCTAAGGAGGTCGGGAGGCCCCAATCAGCCCCAGCATTTT. Protein product: CASNLRRSGGPNQPQHF.

The chain is built from TRBV6-5 and TRBJ1-2, with 9 nucleotides matching TRBD1. From germline, CDR1 is MNHEY and CDR2 SVGAGI. V trimming: 2 bases; J trimming: 6 bases; junction bases outside the gene matches: 1. The CDR3 extends over 13 amino acids. The CDR3 is CASSYGTGHGYTF. The CDR3 DNA reads as TGTGCCAGCAGTTACGGGACAGGGCATGGCTACACCTTC.